Included here is one T cell receptor beta chain sequence, with context. Its recognized antigen is unknown. Per-base qualities were not stored, and no clone one base away is much larger. The CDR3 goes from the cysteine to the phenylalanine over 17 residues. Just the 51-base CDR3 DNA is kept, in frame starting at base 1. According to the germline V gene (reference sequence), CDR1 reads LGHDT and CDR2 reads YNNKEL. V is pruned by 0 bases and J by 5 bases, leaving 11 bases of the junction without a gene match. The data belong to a study of identical twins (dated by TCRdb to 2015 to 2016). About the full investigation: The study deep-sequenced TCR alpha and beta repertoires from monozygotic twins, unrelated adults of various ages and cord blood to test whether fetal clonotypes persist. To rule out contamination, replicate twin experiments were performed at different times with different library preparation protocols.

Study-level results and caveats: Fewer insertions were carried by abundant cord blood beta clonotypes, a similar but weaker trend appeared in young adult naive repertoires, and no such trend appeared in memory repertoires. Conclusions relied on cross-sectional statistical analysis, since the same donors could not be followed over many years. In monozygotic twins, out-of-frame TCR alpha sharing was systematically underestimated by recombination models, although the models agreed with sharing between unrelated individuals. Out-of-frame TCR alpha sequences shared between twins showed an excess of low generation-probability sequences compared with coincidental sharing between unrelated individuals. Invariant T cells such as MAIT and iNKT could partly confound zero-insertion analyses, though diverse VJ usage argued against this for most clonotypes. The excess sharing between twins in beta out-of-frame sequences was weaker because fewer shared sequences reduced the signal-to-noise ratio.

Every donor was a healthy Caucasian. The twin cohort consisted of three pairs of female monozygotic twins, all aged about 18 to 30 years. Peripheral blood mononuclear cells were the source from which RNA for the TCR libraries was isolated. Library generation was performed with 5' RACE. Sequenced on an Illumina HiSeq 2000. Template switching introduced a universal primer binding site; the final cDNA contained a unique molecular identifier, enabling accurate counting of TCR cDNA molecules. Specific primers in the conserved constant-segment region were used to synthesize first-strand cDNA for the TCR alpha and beta chains. Each cDNA library was double barcoded, with a SMART-Mk sample barcode plus Illumina barcodes, to control for contamination. TruSeq adapter sequences, together with Illumina sample barcodes, were added in two successive PCR steps. TCR alpha and beta cDNA libraries were sequenced on the Illumina HiSeq platform with custom primers. As for the original processing: MiGEC was used to process raw reads and extract unique molecular identifiers, and MiXCR was used to find CDR3 positions. For each individual, recombination models were inferred using an EM algorithm with the repgenHMM and IGoR tools. The tcR package in R was used for shared clonotype analysis, with sharing normalized by the product of cloneset sizes. To study raw recombination without the effects of thymic and clonal selection, out-of-frame nonproductive sequences were analyzed. In TCRdb, the public reads were trimmed at Q25 with fastp and aligned with MiXCR, with productive beta chains retained. Every distinct CDR3 protein forms one entry, paired with its most common genes and DNA. The V and J calls and clone size are TCRdb's, not the authors'. The sample table contains around 570,000 distinct CDR3 sequences; only one count was recorded for roughly 9.9% of them. The biggest ten clones account for 2.5% to 3.5% of the sample.

These data were likewise used in another study, on yellow fever vaccine responses in identical twins. The second study reports: The T cell response to vaccination in identical twins was reported by the authors to appear partly convergent and partly personalized. In identical twins, the study followed T cell clones that responded to the vaccine with precision.

The sample was PBMCs. This receptor was identified in a woman in her late teens or twenties in good health. The V and J genes are TRBV3-1 and TRBJ2-5; 8 junctional bases match TRBD2. The DNA sequence is TGTGCCAGCAGCCAAGATTTACTAGCGGAACCTCGGGAGACCCAGTACTTC. Its protein is CASSQDLLAEPRETQYF.